This T cell receptor (delta chain) originates from a study of gamma delta lymphoproliferative disorders and STAT genes. Study results and caveats: In whole-repertoire clustering, gamma separated patients from controls, unlike delta. Leukemic cells skewed toward terminal effectors, unlike likely varied control T cells.

There are a few counts of this clone. Its antigen is unidentified. The protein TCRdb gives is from a much larger clone and does not agree with this DNA's translation at residue 13, likely a read error; the protein shown here comes from the DNA. Germline CDR1 TSWWSYY, CDR2 QGS. Unmatched junction bases numbered 11, after V lost 0 bases and J lost 1 base. This CDR3 region has 19 residues. PBMCs from patients and controls supplied the genomic DNA for sequencing. TCRdb used CATT to re-call clones from the multiplex PCR reads. The profile covers approximately 1,200 delta-chain clones, with about 1.6% appearing a single time and 71% taken by the ten largest.

The genes are TRDV1 and TRDJ1, with 10 bases that match TRDD3. The sequence was obtained from a human donor in good health. Input material: blood. CDR3 coding DNA: TGTGCTCTTGGGGAACTAGAAGGGGGATACGATTGGGCCACCGATAAACTCATCTTT. It yields the protein CALGELEGGYDWATDKLIF.